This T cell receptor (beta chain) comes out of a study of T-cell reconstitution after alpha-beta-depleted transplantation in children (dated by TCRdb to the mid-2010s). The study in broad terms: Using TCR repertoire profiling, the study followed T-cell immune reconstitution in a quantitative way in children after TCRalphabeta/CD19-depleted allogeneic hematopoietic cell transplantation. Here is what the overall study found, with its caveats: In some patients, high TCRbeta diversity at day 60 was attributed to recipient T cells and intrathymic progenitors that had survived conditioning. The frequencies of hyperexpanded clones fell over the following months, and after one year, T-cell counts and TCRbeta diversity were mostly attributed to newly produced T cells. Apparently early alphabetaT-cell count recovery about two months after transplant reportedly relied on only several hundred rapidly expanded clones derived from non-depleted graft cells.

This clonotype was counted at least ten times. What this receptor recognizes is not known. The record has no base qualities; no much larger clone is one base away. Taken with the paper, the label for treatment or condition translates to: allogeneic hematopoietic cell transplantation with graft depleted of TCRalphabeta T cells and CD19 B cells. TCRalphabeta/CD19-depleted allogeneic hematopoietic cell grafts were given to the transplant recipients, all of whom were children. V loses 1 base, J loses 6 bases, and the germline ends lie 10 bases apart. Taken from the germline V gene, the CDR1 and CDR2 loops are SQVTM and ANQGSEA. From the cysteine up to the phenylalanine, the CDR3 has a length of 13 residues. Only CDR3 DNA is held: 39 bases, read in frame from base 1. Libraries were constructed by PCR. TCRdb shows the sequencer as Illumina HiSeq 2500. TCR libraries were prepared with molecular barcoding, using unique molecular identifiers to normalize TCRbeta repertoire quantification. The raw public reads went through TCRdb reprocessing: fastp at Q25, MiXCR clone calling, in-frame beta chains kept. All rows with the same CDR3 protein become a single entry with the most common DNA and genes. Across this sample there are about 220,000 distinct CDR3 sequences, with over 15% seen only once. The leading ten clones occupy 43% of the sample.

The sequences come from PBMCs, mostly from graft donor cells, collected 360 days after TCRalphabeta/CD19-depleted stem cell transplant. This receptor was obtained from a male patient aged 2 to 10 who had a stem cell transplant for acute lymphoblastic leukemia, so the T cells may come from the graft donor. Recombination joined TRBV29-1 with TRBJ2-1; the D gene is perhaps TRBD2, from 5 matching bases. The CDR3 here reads CSVEVYRGNEQFF. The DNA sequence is TGCAGCGTTGAAGTGTACCGGGGCAATGAGCAGTTCTTC.